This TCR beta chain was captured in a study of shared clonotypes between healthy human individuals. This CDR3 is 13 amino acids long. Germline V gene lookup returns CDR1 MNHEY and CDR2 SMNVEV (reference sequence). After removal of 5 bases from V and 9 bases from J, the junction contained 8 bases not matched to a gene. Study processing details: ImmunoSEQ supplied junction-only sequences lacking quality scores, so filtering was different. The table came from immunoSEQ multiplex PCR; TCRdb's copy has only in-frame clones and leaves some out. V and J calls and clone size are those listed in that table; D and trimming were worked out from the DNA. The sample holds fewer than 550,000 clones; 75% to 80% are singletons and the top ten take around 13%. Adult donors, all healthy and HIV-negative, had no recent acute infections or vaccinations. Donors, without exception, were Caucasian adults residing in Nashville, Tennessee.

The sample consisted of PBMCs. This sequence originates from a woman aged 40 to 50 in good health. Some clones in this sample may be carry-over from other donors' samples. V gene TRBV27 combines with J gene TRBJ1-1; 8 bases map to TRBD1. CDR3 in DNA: TGTGCCAGCAGTGAGGACAGGGTTCGGAAAGCTTTCTTT. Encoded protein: CASSEDRVRKAFF.